This T cell receptor beta chain was profiled in a study of beta chain features in type 1 diabetes. For this clone: Its specificity is unknown. This sample includes further DNA sequences coding for the same CDR3.

TCRB transcripts that were expressed got sequenced, as all of the isolated RNA had been reverse transcribed. The protocol was immunoSEQ multiplex PCR, while the TCRdb copy is restricted to in-frame clones and leaves out a portion. The data hold roughly 300,000 clones, with around 15% observed a single time. The germline gives CDR1 SEHNR, CDR2 FQNEAQ (reference sequence). V shed 3 bases, J shed 1 base, and the junction held 0 bases outside the gene matches. This CDR3 spans 14 amino acids. Study-level findings and limits: The study found fewer insertions and more deletions at VDJ junctions in type 1 diabetes patients. For patients and controls alike, PCR might favor shorter templates to the same degree. People with Type 1 diabetes carried modestly yet significantly shorter TCRB CDR3s in all four CD4+ subsets.

Sorted populations all exceeded 98% purity. The source is a man aged 30-40 years in good health. The chain combines TRBV7-9 with TRBJ2-3; 8 nucleotides line up with TRBD1. Sequenced material: central memory CD4+ T cells from blood. The CDR3 loop is CASSLGQGTDTQYF. The DNA for the CDR3 is TGTGCCAGCAGCTTGGGACAGGGCACAGATACGCAGTATTTT.